The 25 T cell receptor beta chains presented below share a single source sample, sequenced in a study of Ad26.COV2.S vaccination and SARS-CoV-2 variants. Libraries were prepared by immunoSEQ multiplex PCR; TCRdb keeps only in-frame clonotypes and omits some of them. The top ten clones hold about 3.5% of a sample with 300,000 to 400,000 clones, over 75% of them seen once. Treatment specified: 19 received Ad26.COV2.S at low or high dose, single or two shots; several received placebo; per-sample allocation not given. Specimen acquisition occurred on day 63 following the initial vaccine or placebo injection. Here the sequenced sample was peripheral blood, taken in a trial of Ad26.COV2.S vaccine versus placebo. Source of these receptors: a person between 18 and 60 years old who received the Ad26.COV2.S COVID-19 vaccine or a placebo.

This clone was seen once. The J gene is TRBJ2-3, the V gene TRBV18; D may be TRBD1 (6 bases). The CDR3 extends over 16 amino acids. V gave up 1 base and J gave up 0 bases, with 11 bases separating them. Germline V gene data show CDR1 as KGHSH and CDR2 as LQKENI. In nucleotides, the CDR3 is TGTGCCAGCTCACCACTGGGGGCCCCTAGCACAGATACGCAGTATTTT. Its protein product is CASSPLGAPSTDTQYF.

CDR3 sequence: CASSQAPSMGGASDTQYF. The CDR3, as DNA: TGCGCCAGCAGCCAAGCCCCCAGTATGGGGGGGGCCTCAGATACGCAGTATTTT. The chain combines TRBV4-1 with TRBJ2-3; TRBD2 is a possible D gene (7 bases). Germline lookup yields CDR1 MGHRA and CDR2 YSYEKL. The CDR3 length is 18 residues. The V end was cut by 1 base, the J end by 4 bases, with 21 bases between.

This clone was recorded once. This chain connects TRBV18 to TRBJ1-2, with no clear D. Germline lookup yields CDR1 KGHSH and CDR2 LQKENI. V dropped 6 bases and J dropped 3 bases, with 11 bases sitting between them. The CDR3 is made up of 13 amino acids. The CDR3 protein is CASSEGLDYGYTF. CDR3 DNA sequence: TGTGCCAGCTCTGAGGGTCTTGACTATGGCTACACCTTC.

This clone was picked up a small number of times. The chain is built from TRBV2 and TRBJ2-7; D gene ambiguous. Looked up from germline, CDR1 is SNHLY and CDR2 is FYNNEI. Trimming cost V 7 bases and J 4 bases, with 11 bases left between them. The CDR3 runs 12 residues. In DNA, the CDR3 is TGTGCCAGCATGGGCGCCCCTTACGAGCAGTACTTC. Translating it yields CASMGAPYEQYF.

The CDR3 DNA sequence: TGTGCCAGCAGCTTAGAAGCGGGACAGGGGTACAATGAGCAGTTCTTC. Amino acids: CASSLEAGQGYNEQFF. The rearrangement joins TRBV7-2 to TRBJ2-1, with 10 bases matching TRBD1. V lost 1 base to trimming and J lost 4 bases; unmatched junction nucleotides: 4. CDR1 SGHTA and CDR2 FQGNSA come from the germline V gene. The CDR3 totals 16 residues.

J is TRBJ1-2 and V is TRBV11-3; D gene uncertain. The CDR3 is 11 residues long. Trimming took off 11 bases at V and 4 bases at J, with 11 bases between the two ends. Germline CDR1 and CDR2: SGHNT and YENEEA. The CDR3 reads CAVLDCYGYTF. The CDR3, as DNA: TGTGCCGTTTTGGACTGCTATGGCTACACCTTC.

The genes are TRBV15 and TRBJ1-5, with 9 bases identical to TRBD1. Germline CDR1 LNHNV, CDR2 YYDKDF (reference sequence). This CDR3 spans 17 amino acids. Unmatched junction bases numbered 12, after V lost 3 bases and J lost 6 bases. The chain's CDR3 is CATSRSLTGGRAQPQHF. The CDR3 nucleotides read TGTGCCACCAGCAGGTCGCTTACAGGGGGCCGAGCTCAGCCCCAGCATTTT.

CDR3 nucleotide sequence: TGTGCCAGCTCACCATTATTACCGGGGCAAAACACTGAAGCTTTCTTT. Amino acids: CASSPLLPGQNTEAFF. The rearrangement uses TRBV18 and TRBJ1-1; TRBD1 might be the D (5 bases). Germline V gene sequence: CDR1 KGHSH, CDR2 LQKENI. V lost 2 bases to trimming and J lost 2 bases, with 15 bases between them. The CDR3 runs 16 residues.

The CDR3 nucleotides read TGTGCTAGTGGGCGGGGAGTGAAAAACATTCAGTACTTC. It encodes CASGRGVKNIQYF. The gene calls are TRBV12-5 and TRBJ2-4, with a possible D match to TRBD2 (6 bases). The CDR3 runs to 13 residues. Germline lookup yields CDR1 LGHNT and CDR2 FRNRAP. V lost 6 bases and J lost 4, with 10 bases in between.

This chain joins TRBV29-1 and TRBJ2-7; either TRBD1 or TRBD2 may supply D (5 bases each). V was pared by 5 bases and J by 2 bases, with 10 bases between. The CDR3 is made up of 12 amino acids. The germline gives CDR1 SQVTM, CDR2 ANQGSEA. The CDR3 loop reads CSVYRGAYEQYF. The CDR3 DNA reads as TGCAGCGTTTACAGAGGGGCCTACGAGCAGTACTTC.

The chain recombines TRBV6-6 with TRBJ1-2; D possibly corresponds to TRBD1 (5 bases). Trimming shortened V by 6 bases and J by 5 bases, and 13 bases separated the two germline ends. CDR3 length: 13 residues. The germline gives CDR1 MNHNY, CDR2 SVGAGI (reference sequence). The CDR3 loop reads CASRPLEGYGYTF. CDR3 nucleotide sequence: TGTGCCAGCAGACCCCTAGAGGGGTATGGCTACACCTTC.

The rearrangement links TRBV12-3 or TRBV12-4 to TRBJ2-5; D call uncertain. Deletions cut 4 bases from V and 2 bases from J, with 8 bases between. The CDR3 spans 13 residues. CDR3 coding DNA: TGTGCCAGCAGTTCACTACTTCAAGAGACCCAGTACTTC. Translation gives CASSSLLQETQYF.

CDR3: CASTIGGGNYGYTF. In DNA form, the CDR3 reads TGTGCCAGTACTATCGGAGGGGGTAACTATGGCTACACCTTC. The chain employs TRBV19 and TRBJ1-2; possible D gene TRBD1, 6 bases. Germline assignment: CDR1 LNHDA and CDR2 SQIVND (reference sequence). The CDR3 has 14 residues. Trimming removed 7 bases at V and 1 base at J, with 13 bases between.

This sequence joins TRBV6-4 and TRBJ2-3; 8 bases align to TRBD2. V lost 4 bases, J lost 3 bases, and 3 bases stayed unmatched. The CDR3 length is 14 residues. Germline V gene data show CDR1 as MRHNA and CDR2 as SNTAGT. Here the CDR3 DNA reads TGTGCCAGCAGTGCCGGGGGGGGGACAGATACGCAGTATTTT. Its translation: CASSAGGGTDTQYF.

The chain carries TRBV9 and TRBJ1-1; D unclear. Germline CDR1 and CDR2: SGDLS and YYNGEE. V lost 0 bases and J 1 base, leaving 10 bases between the germline ends. The CDR3 runs 15 residues. The CDR3 DNA reads as TGTGCCAGCAGCGTAGTCCCAGGCGGGAACACTGAAGCTTTCTTT. It encodes CASSVVPGGNTEAFF.

This sequence joins TRBV19 and TRBJ2-7; D perhaps matches TRBD1 (5 bases). Looked up from germline, CDR1 is LNHDA and CDR2 is SQIVND (reference sequence). V lost 6 bases to trimming and J lost 2 bases, with 14 bases between them. This CDR3 is 14 amino acids long. The CDR3 spells CASSPPGMPYEQYF. The CDR3 DNA reads TGTGCCAGTAGCCCCCCAGGGATGCCCTACGAGCAGTACTTC.

The chain has TRBV5-1 and TRBJ1-5; 9 nucleotides align to TRBD1. J was trimmed by 2 bases and V by 4 bases; bases with no gene match: 4. The length of the CDR3 is 15 residues. Germline values: CDR1 SGHRS, CDR2 YFSETQ. This CDR3 reads CASSPRTGGNQPQHF. CDR3 nucleotides: TGCGCCAGCAGCCCCCGGACAGGGGGCAATCAGCCCCAGCATTTT.

This chain links TRBV19 with TRBJ2-5, with a tentative D call TRBD2 (5 bases). This CDR3 is built from 14 residues. CDR1 and CDR2 (germline): LNHDA, SQIVND (reference sequence). The V end was cut by 3 bases, the J end by 5 bases, with 13 bases between. The CDR3 spells CASSISLASETQYF. CDR3 bases: TGTGCCAGTAGTATCTCTCTAGCAAGCGAGACCCAGTACTTC.

The genes are TRBV19 and TRBJ1-2; 7 nucleotides align to TRBD1. The germline gives CDR1 LNHDA, CDR2 SQIVND (reference sequence). There are 13 residues in the CDR3. V was pared by 5 bases and J by 6 bases, with 6 bases of the junction left unmatched. The CDR3 bases are TGTGCCAGTAGTCATCGACAGGGCAATGGCTACACCTTC. Its protein is CASSHRQGNGYTF.

The table lists this clone with a count of one. J is TRBJ1-4 and V is TRBV6-5; D unclear. Trimming cost V 4 bases and J 9 bases, with 12 bases left between them. The germline V gene encodes CDR1 MNHEY and CDR2 SVGAGI. This CDR3 is 13 amino acids long. The CDR3 loop is CASSFDGWQKLFF. CDR3 sequence (DNA): TGTGCCAGCAGTTTTGACGGGTGGCAAAAACTGTTTTTT.

The gene calls are TRBV3-1 (or the pseudogene TRBV3-2) and TRBJ1-2; D remains ambiguous. The CDR3 has 12 residues. V lost 8 bases and J 0 bases, leaving 7 bases between the germline ends. Germline-derived CDR1 and CDR2 are LGHDT and YNNKEL (reference sequence). Here the CDR3 DNA reads TGTGCCAGCCGAACGGCTAACTATGGCTACACCTTC. As protein: CASRTANYGYTF.

The J gene is TRBJ2-1, the V gene TRBV6-4; 8 bases are shared with TRBD1. The germline V gene encodes CDR1 MRHNA and CDR2 SNTAGT. The CDR3 sequence is 15 residues long. The V segment lost 5 bases and the J segment 0 bases; nucleotides outside the gene matches: 3. Here the CDR3 DNA reads TGTGCCAGCAGTAACAGGGGGAGCTCCTACAATGAGCAGTTCTTC. It encodes CASSNRGSSYNEQFF.

This sequence joins TRBV29-1 and TRBJ1-2; 7 bases are shared with TRBD1. J was trimmed by 10 bases and V by 0 bases; bases with no gene match: 17. Germline values: CDR1 SQVTM, CDR2 ANQGSEA. The CDR3 runs to 16 residues. The CDR3 spells CSVEDFESGTALDYTF. The CDR3 DNA reads TGCAGCGTTGAAGATTTCGAGTCCGGGACAGCCCTTGACTACACCTTC.

This clone was observed a handful of times. This sequence joins TRBV19 and TRBJ2-2; 8 nucleotides line up with TRBD1. Germline V lookup: CDR1 LNHDA, CDR2 SQIVND (reference sequence). The length of the CDR3 is 16 residues. V lost 1 base to trimming and J lost 3 bases; unmatched junction nucleotides: 4. CDR3 residues: CASSIGRTGYTGELFF. The DNA of the CDR3 is TGTGCCAGTAGTATAGGGAGGACAGGGTACACCGGGGAGCTGTTTTTT.

The V and J genes are TRBV7-9 and TRBJ1-1; D call uncertain. Trimming took 5 bases from V and 4 from J, leaving 11 bases between them. Per germline, CDR1 SEHNR and CDR2 FQNEAQ (reference sequence). The CDR3 consists of 13 residues. CDR3 amino acids: CASSEDGPTEAFF. CDR3 bases: TGTGCCAGCAGCGAGGACGGTCCCACTGAAGCTTTCTTT.